This is a list of T cell receptor beta chains from one sample in a study of cytomegalovirus exposure and HLA in healthy donors. TCRdb's table, derived via immunoSEQ multiplex PCR, lists solely in-frame clones and lacks some. The sample includes about 150,000 clones, approximately 84% seen only once; the top ten take about 2.9%. Specimen: PBMCs. The receptors were gathered from a woman between 45 and 60 years old in good health and CMV-seropositive. The CDR3 runs from the conserved cysteine through the conserved F or W. A D gene is named only where the DNA matches it firmly. Some rows mark clone size as missing; the rest say once, few, many or name a class of expanded clone.

clone_size j_call d_call v_call cdr3_nt cdr3_aa
- TRBJ2-5 TRBD2 TRBV7-7 TGTGCTAGCAGCAGCGTACTAGCGGGAGCTGAGACCCAGTACTTC CASSSVLAGAETQYF
once TRBJ2-6 - TRBV27 TGTGCCAGCAGTCCGCTGGACAGCAGCTCTGGGGCCAACGTCCTGACTTTC CASSPLDSSSGANVLTF
once TRBJ2-7 - TRBV4-2 TGTGCCAGCAGCCAAGGTACAGGGCGGTACGAGCAGTACTTC CASSQGTGRYEQYF
- TRBJ2-3 TRBD1 TRBV19 TGTGCCAGTAGTATAGGACAGGGAACAGATACGCAGTATTTT CASSIGQGTDTQYF
- TRBJ1-2 TRBD1 TRBV30 TGTGCCTGGAGTGCCGACAGGGGGCTCTATGGCTACACCTTC CAWSADRGLYGYTF
- TRBJ1-3 - TRBV5-5 TGTGCCAGCAGCTTGTTTAGTACAGGCGTCTCTGGAAACACCATATATTTT CASSLFSTGVSGNTIYF
once TRBJ2-1 TRBD1 TRBV5-1 TGCGCCAGCAGCTGGGGGATGACAGGGGTCGAGCAGTTCTTC CASSWGMTGVEQFF
once TRBJ1-2 TRBD1 TRBV30 TGTGCCTGGACCCAGGGGGGAAACTATGGCTACACCTTC CAWTQGGNYGYTF
few TRBJ2-5 - TRBV11-3 TGTGCCAGCAGCTTAGAGCGTTCGGAGACCCAGTACTTC CASSLERSETQYF
- TRBJ2-1 TRBD2 TRBV28 TGTGCCAGCAGTTTAACTAGCGGTAATGAGCAGTTCTTC CASSLTSGNEQFF
- TRBJ2-3 TRBD2 TRBV5-1 TGCGCCAGCAGCTTGTCGGGGGGAGGTGATACGCAGTATTTT CASSLSGGGDTQYF
- TRBJ1-5 - TRBV4-1 TGCGCCAGCAGCCAAGGGCAGAGCAATCAGCCCCAGCATTTT CASSQGQSNQPQHF
few TRBJ1-2 TRBD1 TRBV6-5 TGTGCCAGCAGAAGACAGGGAGGCTACACCTTC CASRRQGGYTF
once TRBJ2-6 TRBD2 TRBV7-2 TGTGCCAGCAGCCCGGGGGGTCCTCCTGGGGCCAACGTCCTGACTTTC CASSPGGPPGANVLTF
- TRBJ2-7 - TRBV14 TGTGCCAGCAGCTACTCCTACGAGCAGTACTTC CASSYSYEQYF
few TRBJ2-7 - TRBV19 TGTGCCAGTAGTATAGATATGACTATCCGCTACTACGAGCAGTACTTC CASSIDMTIRYYEQYF
- TRBJ2-2 - TRBV5-1 TGCGCCAGCACGGAAGGTGCTACGGGCGGGGAGCTGTTTTTT CASTEGATGGELFF
- TRBJ2-3 TRBD2 TRBV13 TGTGCCAGCAGCCCTACTGGTAGCGGGGACGTAGATACGCAGTATTTT CASSPTGSGDVDTQYF
- TRBJ2-7 TRBD1 TRBV5-1 TGCGCCAGCAGCCCGGAGGCAGGGGGAGAGTACTTC CASSPEAGGEYF
- TRBJ2-5 TRBD1 TRBV16 TGTGCCAGCAGCCAATCTCGGACAGGGGTGGGCGAGACCCAGTACTTC CASSQSRTGVGETQYF
many TRBJ1-1 - TRBV28 TGTGCCAGCATCCGCCCGGACAGAGGGTCTGAAGCTTTCTTT CASIRPDRGSEAFF
few TRBJ2-1 TRBD2 TRBV5-1 TGCGCCAGCAGCTTGGCTAGCGGGTTGAATGAGCAGTTCTTC CASSLASGLNEQFF
- TRBJ2-3 TRBD2 TRBV11-3 TGTGCCAGCACCGTAGCGGGGACCACCACAGATACGCAGTATTTT CASTVAGTTTDTQYF
- TRBJ1-2 TRBD1 TRBV6-5 TGTGCCAGCAGCCGGACAGGCTATGGCTACACCTTC CASSRTGYGYTF
- TRBJ2-6 - TRBV11-3 TGTGCCAGCAGCTTAGTAGTCGGCTCTGGGGCCAACGTCCTGACTTTC CASSLVVGSGANVLTF
- TRBJ1-2 - TRBV5-1 TGCGCCAGCAGCAACACCACAGGGCCCCTGGGCTACACCTTC CASSNTTGPLGYTF
- TRBJ2-3 TRBD2 TRBV19 TGTGCCAGTAGGGCGGGACTAGCGGTTAGCACAGATACGCAGTATTTT CASRAGLAVSTDTQYF
once TRBJ1-4 TRBD1 TRBV28 TGTGCCAGCAGTCCACAGGGGGCGACTAATGAAAAACTGTTTTTT CASSPQGATNEKLFF
once TRBJ2-7 TRBD2 TRBV9 TGTGCCAGCACCTCGGGGAGGGTATTCTACGAGCAGTACTTC CASTSGRVFYEQYF
- TRBJ2-4 - TRBV4-3 TGCGCCAGCAGCTCGCGACTAGGCCTAGCCAAAAACATTCAGTACTTC CASSSRLGLAKNIQYF
few TRBJ1-4 - TRBV25-1 TGTGCCAGCAGTGTCTCCGGGACAATAAATGAAAAACTGTTTTTT CASSVSGTINEKLFF
- TRBJ2-3 - TRBV18 TGTGCCAGCTCACCCGACAGGAGTAGCACAGATACGCAGTATTTT CASSPDRSSTDTQYF
- TRBJ2-6 - TRBV9 TGTGCCAGCAGCTCACACGGGGCCAACGTCCTGACTTTC CASSSHGANVLTF
few TRBJ2-6 - TRBV30 TGTGCCTGGACCACACCCCAGGGATCTGGGGCCAACGGCCTGACTTTC CAWTTPQGSGANGLTF
- TRBJ2-4 TRBD2 TRBV9 TGTGCCAGCAGCTCTGGCCCCGGGACTAGCGGGGGGGCCGCCAACAGTCAGTACTTC CASSSGPGTSGGAANSQYF
- TRBJ2-2 - TRBV7-8 TGTGCCAGCAGCTTAGGGAGGTACGGGGAGCTGTTTTTT CASSLGRYGELFF
- TRBJ2-6 TRBD2 TRBV5-4 TGTGCCAGCAGCTTGGCCTGGGGAGGGTACAGCTCTGGGGCCAACGTCCTGACTTTC CASSLAWGGYSSGANVLTF
once TRBJ1-1 - TRBV4-2 TGTGCCAGCAGCCTTTCGAGGGATACTGAAGCTTTCTTT CASSLSRDTEAFF
- TRBJ2-2 TRBD1 TRBV5-1 TGCGCCAGCAGCTTGGAGACAGGGTCAACCGGGGAGCTGTTTTTT CASSLETGSTGELFF
- TRBJ1-1 TRBD1 TRBV5-1 TGCGCCAGCAGCTTGAGACAGGGAAACACTGAAGCTTTCTTT CASSLRQGNTEAFF
- TRBJ1-5 - TRBV30 TGTGCCGTGGGGGGGGGCAATCAGCCCCAGCATTTT CAVGGGNQPQHF
- TRBJ2-1 - TRBV7-6 TGTGCCAGCAGTCCAGGGTCCTCACCCTACTACAATGAGCAGTTCTTC CASSPGSSPYYNEQFF
few TRBJ1-1 - TRBV5-5 TGTGCCAGCAGCTTGGGGAAGGGGGACGCTGAAGCTTTCTTT CASSLGKGDAEAFF
- TRBJ2-1 TRBD2 TRBV2 TGTGCCAGCAGTGCCCCCGGAGGCTCCGGGACTAGGGGCTTTAAGGAGCAGTTCTTC CASSAPGGSGTRGFKEQFF
few TRBJ1-1 TRBD1 TRBV29-1 TGCAGCGGAACCCTGGGACAGGGGGAAACTGAAGCTTTCTTT CSGTLGQGETEAFF
once TRBJ2-3 - TRBV9 TGTGCCAGCAGCCCCTTCGCGGGGCCCACAGATACGCAGTATTTT CASSPFAGPTDTQYF
- TRBJ2-3 - TRBV28 TGTGCCAGCAGTTCGGGACTCGAGGCGGATACGCAGTATTTT CASSSGLEADTQYF
few TRBJ2-3 - TRBV4-3 TGCGCCAGCAGCCTGGAGGAGGCTCACACAGATACGCAGTATTTT CASSLEEAHTDTQYF
few TRBJ1-3 - TRBV7-9 TGTGCCACGGTCCGGGAGCCGGCTGGAAACACCATATATTTT CATVREPAGNTIYF
- TRBJ1-2 - TRBV2 TGTGCCAGCAAGCCAGGGATTAACTATGGCTACACCTTC CASKPGINYGYTF
- TRBJ2-5 - TRBV9 TGTGCCAGCAGCCCTCAGGTATGGGGCGAAGAGACCCAGTACTTC CASSPQVWGEETQYF
- TRBJ1-1 TRBD1 TRBV18 TGTGCCAGCTCACCGGACAGGTCCTTTATTATGAACACTGAAGCTTTCTTT CASSPDRSFIMNTEAFF
- TRBJ1-2 TRBD1 TRBV9 TGTGCCAGCAGCCGGGACAGCGGATCCTTTTCTTATGGCTACACCTTC CASSRDSGSFSYGYTF
- TRBJ2-5 TRBD2 TRBV7-7 TGTGCTAGCAGCTTAATATCGGGGGGGGACGGAACACAAGAGACCCAGTACTTC CASSLISGGDGTQETQYF